The present T cell receptor beta chain was sequenced within a study of human T cells and chemical hapten exposure. For this clonotype: As yet, its antigen is unknown.

Study-wide results and caveats: Controls formed significantly fewer large CDR3 similarity clusters than expanded TCRs did.

Library construction involved attaching unique molecular identifiers to individual cDNA molecules, which allowed quantitative, reproducible TCR counting. TCRdb recomputed calls from the RACE reads with MiXCR, one row per CDR3 protein. Of 80,000 to 100,000 distinct CDR3 sequences listed, about 11% were seen once; the top ten hold around 1%. Regarding time point: patch test 3, about 24 weeks after DPC sensitization. As to treatment: therapeutic diphenylcyclopropenone sensitization with weekly scalp DPC. The length of the CDR3 is 16 residues. Germline loops: CDR1 KGHSH, CDR2 LQKENI. V was clipped by 3 bases and J by 7 bases, with 16 bases between them.

This chain joins TRBV18 and TRBJ1-6; D ambiguous. The sample here was whole blood, taken in connection with sensitization to the hapten diphenylcyclopropenone (DPC). The TCR comes from a woman under 40 with alopecia areata. Some clones in this sample may be carry-over from other donors' samples. The CDR3 spells CASSPPNGDGNSPLHF. CDR3 DNA: TGTGCCAGCTCACCGCCGAACGGCGATGGGAATTCACCCCTCCACTTT.